The 28 T cell receptor beta chains below were found in one sample sequenced in a study of graft-versus-host responses after intestinal transplantation. Antigens of these TCRs are unknown. Sequencing used immunoSEQ multiplex PCR; TCRdb keeps in-frame clones, though not all of them. This table holds around 97,000 clones, roughly nine tenths found once. Source: unstimulated CD4+ T cells sorted from spleen or lymph node cells, taken before transplant. Every receptor here comes from a human donor who was the organ donor for an intestinal transplant.

This clone was observed a single time. CDR3 region: CASSYGRAGELFF. Here the CDR3 DNA reads TGTGCCAGCAGTTACGGTCGGGCCGGGGAGCTGTTTTTT. The chain carries TRBV6-5 and TRBJ2-2; D remains unclear. In germline, CDR1 is MNHEY, CDR2 SVGAGI. With 2 bases removed from V and 6 bases from J, the gap between germline ends came to 7 bases. The CDR3 extends over 13 amino acids.

The V call is TRBV4-1, the J call TRBJ2-7; D is perhaps TRBD2 (6 bases). The CDR3 runs 14 residues. The V gene lost 1 base and the J gene lost 3 bases, with 10 bases spanning the gap. Germline CDR1 MGHRA, CDR2 YSYEKL. CDR3 residues: CASSQGNGGYEQYF. The CDR3 region has the DNA TGCGCCAGCAGCCAAGGTAACGGGGGCTACGAGCAGTACTTC.

The chain carries TRBV12-2 and TRBJ1-5; TRBD1, the D gene given by the table, was not confirmed from the DNA. TRBV12-2 is flagged as a pseudogene. The CDR3 is made up of 17 amino acids. This CDR3 is CASRSFTSGMIDQPQHF. DNA for the CDR3: TGTGCAAGTCGCTCCTTCACTTCAGGGATGATAGATCAGCCCCAGCATTTT.

The chain combines TRBV11-2 with TRBJ2-7; 8 nucleotides match TRBD1. V dropped 0 bases and J dropped 5; count of bases not matched to a gene: 6. CDR1 is SGHAT, CDR2 FQNNGV, per germline. The CDR3 contains 15 residues. The CDR3 DNA follows: TGTGCCAGCAGCTTAGACCGGACAGGGAACGACGAGCAGTACTTC. It yields the protein CASSLDRTGNDEQYF.

The chain employs TRBV9 and TRBJ1-2; D perhaps matches TRBD1 (5 bases). Germline V gene lookup returns CDR1 SGDLS and CDR2 YYNGEE. The length of the CDR3 is 15 residues. The V end lost 0 bases, the J end lost 3 bases, and 12 bases lay between the germline ends. The CDR3 sequence: CASSVEYRRDYGYTF. The CDR3 DNA reads TGTGCCAGCAGCGTAGAATACAGGCGAGACTATGGCTACACCTTC.

This rearrangement joins TRBV29-1 to TRBJ1-1; D not certain. V was pared by 7 bases and J by 5 bases, with 8 bases between. In germline, CDR1 is SQVTM, CDR2 ANQGSEA. The CDR3 sequence is 10 residues long. The CDR3 DNA is TGCAGCGGGAGGAGGACTGAAGCTTTCTTT. Residues: CSGRRTEAFF.

The chain combines TRBV18 with TRBJ2-2, with 7 bases fitting TRBD1. CDR3 size: 16 residues. Trimming at V came to 3 bases and at J to 6 bases, leaving 10 bases not matched to a gene. From germline, CDR1 is KGHSH and CDR2 LQKENI. The CDR3 DNA sequence: TGTGCCAGCTCACCTCTAGGACAGGCTGTCCCCGGGGAGCTGTTTTTT. Translating it yields CASSPLGQAVPGELFF.

The CDR3 here is CASSQGLAGGRNEQFF. For the CDR3, the DNA is TGTGCCAGCAGCCAAGGTCTAGCGGGGGGGCGAAATGAGCAGTTCTTC. The V call is TRBV14, the J call TRBJ2-1, with 12 bases that match TRBD2. CDR1 is SGHDN and CDR2 is FVKESK in the germline V gene. V shed 1 base, J shed 7 bases, and the junction held 5 bases outside the gene matches. CDR3 length: 16 residues.

The V and J genes are TRBV6-5 and TRBJ1-2; tentative D call: TRBD1 (6 bases). The CDR3 extends over 14 amino acids. V lost 6 bases and J 0 bases, leaving 11 bases between the germline ends. Germline CDR1 MNHEY, CDR2 SVGAGI. The CDR3 sequence: CASSQRQANYGYTF. The CDR3 nucleotides read TGTGCCAGCAGCCAGCGACAGGCTAACTATGGCTACACCTTC.

The rearrangement links TRBV29-1 to TRBJ2-3, with TRBD2 matching over 7 bases. The CDR3 length is 16 residues. From germline, CDR1 is SQVTM and CDR2 ANQGSEA. V gave up 6 bases and J gave up 1 base; unmatched junction bases: 13. CDR3 in amino acids: CSVHVARGKRTDTQYF. CDR3 nucleotides: TGCAGCGTCCACGTAGCGCGGGGGAAACGCACAGATACGCAGTATTTT.

The chain carries TRBV7-9 and TRBJ2-6, with 11 bases fitting TRBD1. Germline-derived CDR1 and CDR2 are SEHNR and FQNEAQ (reference sequence). This CDR3 has 17 residues. Trimming cost V 8 bases and J 1 base; bases outside gene matches: 7. In nucleotides, the CDR3 is TGTGCCAGCCCATTGGGGACAGGGGGATCTGGGGCCAACGTCCTGACTTTC. Its protein product is CASPLGTGGSGANVLTF.

CDR3 loop: CASSFWAGGPSSGANVLTF. The CDR3 DNA reads TGTGCCAGCAGCTTTTGGGCAGGGGGCCCCAGCTCTGGGGCCAACGTCCTGACTTTC. The genes are TRBV7-9 and TRBJ2-6, with 8 bases identical to TRBD1. The CDR3 has 19 amino acids. The trim removed 3 bases at V and 0 bases at J, leaving 10 bases unmatched. CDR1 is SEHNR and CDR2 is FQNEAQ in the germline V gene (reference sequence).

The V gene is TRBV7-3, the J gene TRBJ2-6, with D unresolved. The germline gives CDR1 SGHTA, CDR2 FQGTGA. V shed 2 bases and J shed 0 bases, with 5 bases lying between them. The CDR3 is made up of 15 amino acids. The CDR3 sequence: CASSLYSSGANVLTF. As DNA, the CDR3 is TGTGCCAGCAGCTTATACTCCTCTGGGGCCAACGTCCTGACTTTC.

The rearrangement joins TRBV10-3 to TRBJ2-1; 8 nucleotides match TRBD2. Germline V CDR1 and CDR2: ENHRY, SYGVKD. The CDR3 length is 14 residues. V lost 5 bases, J lost 8 bases, and 8 bases stayed unmatched. The CDR3 spells CAISPGLAADEQFF. The CDR3 DNA is TGTGCCATCAGTCCCGGACTAGCCGCAGATGAGCAGTTCTTC.

This chain uses TRBV7-9 with TRBJ2-5, with D tentatively TRBD1 (5 bases). The CDR3 length is 12 residues. Germline V gene lookup returns CDR1 SEHNR and CDR2 FQNEAQ (reference sequence). With 7 bases removed from V and 5 bases from J, the gap between germline ends came to 11 bases. This chain's CDR3 is CASTHGAETQYF. The CDR3 coding sequence is TGTGCCAGCACCCATGGGGCTGAGACCCAGTACTTC.

The chain is built from TRBV9 and TRBJ2-5; D call uncertain. The ends were cut back, 0 bases at V and 4 bases at J, with 7 bases in the middle. Per the germline V gene, CDR1 is SGDLS and CDR2 is YYNGEE. The CDR3 consists of 13 residues. CDR3 DNA: TGTGCCAGCAGCGTAGAGCTACGAGAGACCCAGTACTTC. Translation gives CASSVELRETQYF.

A single count supports this clone. The rearrangement joins TRBV28 to TRBJ2-2; a possible D gene is TRBD1 (5 bases). The V gene's germline CDR1 is MDHEN and CDR2 SYDVKM. The germline V and J ends were trimmed by 7 bases and 1 base, with 16 bases remaining between them. The length of the CDR3 is 16 residues. The CDR3 protein is CASITTGRLNTGELFF. The CDR3 region has the DNA TGTGCCAGCATTACTACAGGACGGTTGAACACCGGGGAGCTGTTTTTT.

The chain carries TRBV4-1 and TRBJ2-7, with D perhaps TRBD1 (5 bases). Trimming pared 1 base from V and 5 bases from J, leaving 18 bases between. Per the germline V gene, CDR1 is MGHRA and CDR2 is YSYEKL. This CDR3 spans 16 amino acids. The CDR3 DNA follows: TGCGCCAGCAGCCAAGCTCACTGGCAGGGAACCCACGAGCAGTACTTC. Protein sequence: CASSQAHWQGTHEQYF.

This chain joins TRBV6-5 and TRBJ2-1; a possible D gene is TRBD2 (6 bases). Germline CDR1 reads MNHEY; CDR2 reads SVGAGI. CDR3 length equals 14 residues. Trimming took 6 bases from V and 5 from J, leaving 14 bases between them. In nucleotides, the CDR3 is TGTGCCAGCAGATCAGGGAGGTTCCACAATGAGCAGTTCTTC. It codes for CASRSGRFHNEQFF.

This chain uses TRBV7-9 with TRBJ2-5; D is possibly TRBD2 (6 bases). CDR1 SEHNR and CDR2 FQNEAQ come from the germline V gene (reference sequence). Trimming pared 5 bases from V and 0 bases from J, leaving 19 bases between. CDR3 length: 17 amino acids. CDR3 DNA sequence: TGTGCCAGCAGCCCACCCTATAGCTGGGAGGACCAAGAGACCCAGTACTTC. This encodes CASSPPYSWEDQETQYF.

V usage is TRBV4-1 and J usage is TRBJ2-7; 8 bases fit TRBD1. The CDR3 length is 14 residues. Losses at the gene ends were 2 bases for V and 3 bases for J; bases not matched to a gene: 3. Germline CDR1 MGHRA, CDR2 YSYEKL. The CDR3 coding sequence is TGCGCCAGCAGCCAACCCGGACAGGGCTACGAGCAGTACTTC. It codes for CASSQPGQGYEQYF.

The chain is built from TRBV11-2 and TRBJ1-6, with a possible D match to TRBD1 (6 bases). The CDR3 loop spans 13 amino acids. Germline CDR1 is SGHAT and CDR2 is FQNNGV. Trimming took off 0 bases at V and 14 bases at J, with 11 bases between the two ends. This chain's CDR3 is CASSLERGSTLHF. The CDR3 DNA is TGTGCCAGCAGCTTAGAGAGGGGGAGCACCCTCCACTTT. Looking up the rest from reference TRBV11-2 and TRBJ1-6 gives the full variable domain: EAGVAQSPRYKIIEKRQSVAFWCNPISGHATLYWYQQILGQGPKLLIQFQNNGVVDDSQLPKDRFSAERLKGVDSTLKIQPAKLEDSAVYLCASSLERGSTLHFGNGTRLTVT.

This chain connects TRBV7-3 to TRBJ2-5, with TRBD1 matching over 8 bases. The V gene end was trimmed by 5 bases and the J gene end by 5 bases; junction bases not matched to a gene: 4. Germline lookup yields CDR1 SGHTA and CDR2 FQGTGA. The CDR3 consists of 13 residues. CDR3 bases: TGTGCCAGCAGCCCTGGACAGGGTGAGACCCAGTACTTC. Protein product: CASSPGQGETQYF.

CDR3 sequence (DNA): TGCGCCAGCAGCCAGCGACAGGGTGGTAATGAAAAACTGTTTTTT. Amino acids: CASSQRQGGNEKLFF. The J gene is TRBJ1-4, the V gene TRBV4-3, with 7 positions matching TRBD1. Trimming removed 3 bases from V and 4 bases from J; junction bases left unmatched: 5. The CDR3 sequence is 15 residues long. The germline CDR1 and CDR2 sequences are LGHNA and YSLEER.

This clone appeared once. V is TRBV27 and J is TRBJ2-1; TRBD1 agrees at 8 bases. The CDR3 sequence is 17 residues long. Looked up from germline, CDR1 is MNHEY and CDR2 is SMNVEV (reference sequence). V shed 0 bases and J 7 bases; nucleotides not matched to a gene: 11. CDR3 in DNA: TGTGCCAGCAGTTTATCCCGGTCCGGACAGGGAGTGAATGAGCAGTTCTTC. Protein product: CASSLSRSGQGVNEQFF.

The genes are TRBV7-2 and TRBJ1-5; D uncertain. V gave up 4 bases and J gave up 0 bases, with 4 bases separating them. Per germline, CDR1 SGHTA and CDR2 FQGNSA. The CDR3 runs to 13 residues. Here the CDR3 reads CASSYYSNQPQHF. For the CDR3, the DNA is TGTGCCAGCAGCTATTATAGCAATCAGCCCCAGCATTTT.

The CDR3 protein is CASSQDLAGAANTGELFF. The CDR3 DNA reads TGCGCCAGCAGCCAAGATCTCGCGGGGGCCGCGAACACCGGGGAGCTGTTTTTT. V gene TRBV4-3 combines with J gene TRBJ2-2; weak D call: TRBD2 (7 bases). Germline values: CDR1 LGHNA, CDR2 YSLEER. The CDR3 spans 18 residues. Trimming cost V 0 bases and J 0 bases, with 14 bases left between them.

V and J are TRBV5-6 and TRBJ1-2; D is possibly TRBD1 (6 bases). Between the trimmed V and J ends, which lost 0 bases and 4 bases, there was a span of 13 bases. The CDR3 spans 15 residues. CDR1 is SGHDT and CDR2 is YYEEEE in the germline V gene. The CDR3 is CASSLAGRGVYGYTF. CDR3 nucleotides: TGTGCCAGCAGCTTGGCAGGGAGGGGGGTCTATGGCTACACCTTC.